Sequencing of this TCR beta chain was carried out in a study of memory CD4+ T cells and cytomegalovirus serostatus. With regard to this clone: Antigen specificity is unknown.

Findings and caveats of the study: The CMV-associated TCR signature appears largely within the CD4+ memory repertoire.

Study processing details: After removing out-of-frame reads, 2 million to 2.5 million distinct TCRbeta sequences remained. Repertoires were generated with immunoSEQ multiplex PCR, while TCRdb's copy carries only in-frame clones and drops some. D and trimming come from the DNA, and the V and J calls and clone size come from that table. The table lists some 54,000 clones, 83% of them singletons. The sort gate was single viable CD3+CD4+CD8-CD45RO+ cells for memory CD4+ T cells. Donors' CMV status reflects serum IgG against pp150, pp28, p38, p52. After thawing, CD4+ T cells were positively selected. Sequencing was performed on memory CD4+ T cells from blood. The clonotype originates from an adult in good health and CMV-seropositive.

CDR3 sequence (DNA): TGTGCCAGCAGTCAAACTAGCGGGAGAGAGACCCAGTACTTC. Protein product: CASSQTSGRETQYF. The rearrangement joins TRBV28 to TRBJ2-5, with TRBD2 matching 11 bases. Germline-derived CDR1 and CDR2 are MDHEN and SYDVKM. This CDR3 is 14 amino acids long. Trimming at V came to 5 bases and at J to 4 bases, leaving 3 bases not matched to a gene.